This T cell receptor (beta chain) stems from a study of OX40 agonist ivuxolimab in advanced cancers. Findings of the study overall: Low normalized T-cell clonal expansion also characterized some of the nonresponders.

Germline CDR1 reads LNHDA; CDR2 reads SQIVND (reference sequence). Trimming at V came to 8 bases and at J to 8 bases, leaving 5 bases not matched to a gene. The CDR3 contains 13 residues. If patients had autoimmune disease history or systemic immunosuppression, they were excluded. Collection of blood occurred at baseline, at cycle 4 day 1, and at cycle 7 day 1. As regards this clone: Its antigen is unidentified.

TCRdb's table, derived via immunoSEQ multiplex PCR, lists solely in-frame clones and lacks some. The sample carries some 44,000 clones, approximately 80% recorded once. V usage is TRBV19 and J usage is TRBJ2-1; TRBD2 agrees at 11 bases. The sequence was obtained from an adult with an advanced solid tumor such as melanoma, head and neck, liver or kidney cancer. The sample consisted of CD4+ or CD8+ T cells sorted from blood, taken in a trial of the OX40 agonist ivuxolimab. The DNA for the CDR3 is TGTGCCAGTGGTAGCGGGAGGGGCGATGAGCAGTTCTTC. Translated: CASGSGRGDEQFF.